The source of this TCR beta chain is a study of T cell repertoires in ileal Crohn's disease. Overall study findings and caveats: Clonality above 26.8% at surgery always came with endoscopic recurrence.

With regard to this clone: Its antigen is still unknown.

Clones were read by immunoSEQ multiplex PCR, and TCRdb kept only the in-frame ones, dropping some. The repertoire consists of about 4,700 clones, with roughly 80% occurring once and the leading ten covering around 10%. With 5 bases removed from V and 5 bases from J, the gap between germline ends came to 11 bases. This CDR3 comprises 13 residues. Germline V gene lookup returns CDR1 SNHLY and CDR2 FYNNEI. The sequencing input was ileal tissue. J is TRBJ2-3 and V is TRBV2; D is perhaps TRBD2 (6 bases). The clonotype originates from an adult with Crohn's disease. The DNA of the CDR3 is TGTGCCAGCAGTCCTCGGGGGAGAGATACGCAGTATTTT. This translates into CASSPRGRDTQYF.